One sample yielded the 5 T cell receptor beta chains listed below, sequenced in a study of regulatory T cells in long-lasting Graves disease. The TCR beta library used iRepertoire HTBI primers with Arm-PCR amplification of CDR3. TCRdb re-called the multiplex PCR reads through MiXCR, storing one row per CDR3 protein. The sample lists 420,000 or so distinct CDR3 sequences; about 16% were seen once. Time point of the sample: newly diagnosed GD, antithyroid drugs for less than 3 months. There was RNA extracted from PBMCs, and the TCR library was made from it. A further study also used this sample, focusing on T cells in Graves' hyperthyroidism and ophthalmopathy.

The source material was peripheral blood mononuclear cells (PBMCs), sampled at new diagnosis, from a patient treated with antithyroid drugs. All receptors derive from a woman between 18 and 29 years old with Graves disease.

The J gene is TRBJ1-1, the V gene TRBV24-1; D remains unclear. Germline CDR1 KGHDR, CDR2 SFDVKD. Trimming left V 3 bases short and J 12 bases short, with 13 bases between. The CDR3 runs 12 residues. The CDR3 DNA is TGTGCCACCAGTGATAGAGGCCTAGGGACTTTCTTT. As protein: CATSDRGLGTFF.

This clonotype was counted between two and nine times. The V call is TRBV29-1, the J call TRBJ2-2; the D gene is possibly TRBD2 (5 bases). Germline lookup yields CDR1 SQVTM and CDR2 ANQGSEA. The CDR3 runs to 12 residues. V lost 3 bases to trimming and J lost 5 bases, with 7 bases between them. CDR3 in amino acids: CSVDSETGELFF. The CDR3 nucleotides are TGCAGCGTTGATAGCGAGACCGGGGAGCTGTTTTTT.

This clonotype showed up just a few times. The rearrangement links TRBV7-2 to TRBJ2-7; D call uncertain. Germline V gene sequence: CDR1 SGHTA, CDR2 FQGNSA. Trimming took off 5 bases at V and 0 bases at J, with 14 bases between the two ends. The CDR3 has 15 amino acids. This CDR3 reads CASSLGFRSSYEQYF. The CDR3 DNA reads as TGTGCCAGCAGCCTAGGGTTCAGGTCCTCCTACGAGCAGTACTTC.

This clonotype was seen repeatedly, ten times or more. The CDR3 loop is CASSQGRGGDTDTQYF. The CDR3 DNA follows: TGTGCCAGCAGCCAAGGCAGGGGGGGCGACACAGATACGCAGTATTTT. The V call is TRBV14, the J call TRBJ2-3; the D gene could be TRBD1 or TRBD2 (7 bases each). V dropped 1 base and J dropped 2 bases, with 13 bases sitting between them. CDR3 length equals 16 residues. The germline V gene has CDR1 SGHDN and CDR2 FVKESK.

This clonotype was observed many times. The CDR3 loop is CASSDPGRTEPSTDTQYF. Here the CDR3 DNA reads TGTGCCAGCAGTGACCCCGGCCGAACGGAACCAAGCACAGATACGCAGTATTTT. The J gene is TRBJ2-3, the V gene TRBV2, with D unresolved. This CDR3 has 18 amino acids. V was cut by 3 bases and J by 0 bases, with 19 bases left in between. CDR1 and CDR2 from the germline V gene are SNHLY and FYNNEI.